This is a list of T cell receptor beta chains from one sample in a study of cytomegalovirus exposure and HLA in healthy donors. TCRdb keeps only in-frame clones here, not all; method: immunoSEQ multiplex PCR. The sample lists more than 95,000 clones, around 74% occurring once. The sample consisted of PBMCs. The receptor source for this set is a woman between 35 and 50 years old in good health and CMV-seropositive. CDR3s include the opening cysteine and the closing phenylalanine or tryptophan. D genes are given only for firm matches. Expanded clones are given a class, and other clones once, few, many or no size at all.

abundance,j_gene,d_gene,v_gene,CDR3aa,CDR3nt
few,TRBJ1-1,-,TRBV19,CASNRDGDTEAFF,TGTGCCAGTAACAGGGACGGGGACACTGAAGCTTTCTTT
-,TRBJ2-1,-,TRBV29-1,CSVVRPRGNEQFF,TGCAGCGTTGTACGGCCCCGGGGCAATGAGCAGTTCTTC
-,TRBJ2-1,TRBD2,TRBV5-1,CASSDGTSGINEQFF,TGCGCCAGCAGCGACGGGACTAGCGGGATCAATGAGCAGTTCTTC
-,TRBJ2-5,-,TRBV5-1,CASSFTGTQYF,TGCGCCAGCAGCTTTACGGGTACCCAGTACTTC
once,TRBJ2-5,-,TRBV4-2,CASSQEYDRITQETQYF,TGTGCCAGCAGCCAAGAATACGACAGAATTACCCAAGAGACCCAGTACTTC
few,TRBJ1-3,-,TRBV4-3,CASSQDRTGRAGNTIYF,TGCGCCAGCAGCCAAGATCGAACAGGGAGGGCTGGAAACACCATATATTTT
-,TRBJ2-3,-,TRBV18,CASSPSGGTDTQYF,TGTGCCAGCTCACCGTCGGGGGGCACAGATACGCAGTATTTT
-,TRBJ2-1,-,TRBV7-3,CASSLSSINNEQFF,TGTGCCAGCAGCTTAAGCAGTATCAACAATGAGCAGTTCTTC
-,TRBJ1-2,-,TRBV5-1,CASSPTGGHGYTF,TGCGCCAGCAGCCCGACGGGGGGCCATGGCTACACCTTC
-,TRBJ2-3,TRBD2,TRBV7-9,CASSLTSGDTDTQYF,TGTGCCAGCAGCTTAACTAGCGGGGATACAGATACGCAGTATTTT
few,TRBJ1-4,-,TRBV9,CASSDGNNEKLFF,TGTGCCAGCAGCGACGGTAATAATGAAAAACTGTTTTTT
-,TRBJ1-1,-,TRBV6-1,CASSESGFEAFF,TGTGCCAGCAGTGAAAGCGGGTTTGAAGCTTTCTTT